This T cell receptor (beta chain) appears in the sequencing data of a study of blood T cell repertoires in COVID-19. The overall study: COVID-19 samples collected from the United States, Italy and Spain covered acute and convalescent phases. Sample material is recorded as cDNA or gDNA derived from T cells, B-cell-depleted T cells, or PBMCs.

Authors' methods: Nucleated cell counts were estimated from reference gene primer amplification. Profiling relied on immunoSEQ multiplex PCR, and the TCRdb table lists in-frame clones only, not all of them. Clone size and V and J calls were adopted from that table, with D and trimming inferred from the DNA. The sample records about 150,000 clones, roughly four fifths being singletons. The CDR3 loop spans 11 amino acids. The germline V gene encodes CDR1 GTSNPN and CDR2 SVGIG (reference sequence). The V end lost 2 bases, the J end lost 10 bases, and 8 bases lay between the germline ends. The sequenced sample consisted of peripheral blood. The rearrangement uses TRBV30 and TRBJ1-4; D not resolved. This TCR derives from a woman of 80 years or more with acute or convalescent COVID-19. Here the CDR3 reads CAWSLSGKLFF. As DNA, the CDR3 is TGTGCCTGGAGTTTATCAGGAAAACTGTTTTTT.